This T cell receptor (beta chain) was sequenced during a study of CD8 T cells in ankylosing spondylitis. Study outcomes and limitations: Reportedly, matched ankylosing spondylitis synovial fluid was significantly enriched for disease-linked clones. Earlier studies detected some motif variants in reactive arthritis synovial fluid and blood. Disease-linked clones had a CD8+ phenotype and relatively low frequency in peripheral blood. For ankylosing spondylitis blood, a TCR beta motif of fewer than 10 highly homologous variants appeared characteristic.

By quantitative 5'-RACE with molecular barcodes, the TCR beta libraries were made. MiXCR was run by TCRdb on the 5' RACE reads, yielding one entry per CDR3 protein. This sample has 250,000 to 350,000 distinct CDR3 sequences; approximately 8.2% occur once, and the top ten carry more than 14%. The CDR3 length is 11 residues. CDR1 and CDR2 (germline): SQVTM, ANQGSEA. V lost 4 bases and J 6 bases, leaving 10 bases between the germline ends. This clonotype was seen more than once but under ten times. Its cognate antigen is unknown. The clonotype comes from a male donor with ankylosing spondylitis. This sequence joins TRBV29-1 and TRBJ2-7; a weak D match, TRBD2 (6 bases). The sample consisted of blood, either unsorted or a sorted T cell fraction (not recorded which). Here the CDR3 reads CSVVTRGEQYF. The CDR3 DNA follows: TGCAGCGTTGTAACGCGGGGCGAGCAGTACTTC.